This TCR beta chain emerged from a study of T cell responses to AZD1222 COVID-19 vaccine. Per germline, CDR1 SGHTA and CDR2 FQGNSA. CDR3 size: 14 residues. The V end was cut by 2 bases, the J end by 0 bases, with 6 bases between. Concerning this clone itself: Antigen: not known.

Overall study findings and caveats: Baseline serology detected seropositivity in only six AZD1222 recipients. White British people made up most donors, females outnumbered males, and clonal diversity was possibly underestimated. Across the whole spike, CD4 TCRs peaked at regions 160-218 and 743-854. Targets within unmutated variant regions were reportedly found for nearly half of spike-specific TCRs.

The table came from immunoSEQ multiplex PCR; TCRdb's copy has only in-frame clones and leaves some out. Altogether 140,000 to 150,000 clones are present, 93% being singletons, with the ten largest covering 9% to 15%. The TCR comes from an adult who had recovered from COVID-19. The sample here was peripheral blood, taken after recovery from COVID-19. The V gene is TRBV7-2, the J gene TRBJ2-3; the D is unclear. The CDR3 loop reads CASSLYSSTDTQYF. As DNA, the CDR3 is TGTGCCAGCAGCTTATACAGTAGCACAGATACGCAGTATTTT.